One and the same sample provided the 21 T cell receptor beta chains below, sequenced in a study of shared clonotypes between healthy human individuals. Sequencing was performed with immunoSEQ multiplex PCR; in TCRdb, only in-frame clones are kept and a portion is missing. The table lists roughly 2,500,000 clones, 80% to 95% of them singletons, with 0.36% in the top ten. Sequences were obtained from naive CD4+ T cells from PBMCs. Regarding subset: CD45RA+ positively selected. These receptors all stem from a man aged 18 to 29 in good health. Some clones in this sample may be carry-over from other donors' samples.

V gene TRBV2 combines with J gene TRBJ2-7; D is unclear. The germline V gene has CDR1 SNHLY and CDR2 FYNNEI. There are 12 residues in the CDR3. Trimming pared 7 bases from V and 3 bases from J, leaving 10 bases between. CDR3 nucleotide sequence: TGTGCCAGCATGCGGCAGCTCTACGAGCAGTACTTC. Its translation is CASMRQLYEQYF. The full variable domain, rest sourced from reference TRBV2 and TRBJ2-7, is EPEVTQTPSHQVTQMGQEVILRCVPISNHLYFYWYRQILGQKVEFLVSFYNNEISEKSEIFDDQFSVERPDGSNFTLKIRSTKLEDSAMYFCASMRQLYEQYFGPGTRLTVT.

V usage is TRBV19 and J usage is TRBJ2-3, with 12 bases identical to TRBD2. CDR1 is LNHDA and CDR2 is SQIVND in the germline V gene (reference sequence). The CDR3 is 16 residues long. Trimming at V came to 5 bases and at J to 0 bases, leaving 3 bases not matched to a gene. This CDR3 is CASSLGTSGSTDTQYF. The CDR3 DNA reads TGTGCCAGTAGTTTAGGGACTAGCGGGAGCACAGATACGCAGTATTTT. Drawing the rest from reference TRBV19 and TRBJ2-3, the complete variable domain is DGGITQSPKYLFRKEGQNVTLSCEQNLNHDAMYWYRQDPGQGLRLIYYSQIVNDFQKGDIAEGYSVSREKKESFPLTVTSAQKNPTAFYLCASSLGTSGSTDTQYFGPGTRLTVL.

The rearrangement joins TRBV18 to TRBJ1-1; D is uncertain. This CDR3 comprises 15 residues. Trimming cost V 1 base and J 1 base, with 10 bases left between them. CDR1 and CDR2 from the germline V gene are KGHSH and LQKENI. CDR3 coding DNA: TGTGCCAGCTCACCACGGCCGGCAACGAACACTGAAGCTTTCTTT. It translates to CASSPRPATNTEAFF.

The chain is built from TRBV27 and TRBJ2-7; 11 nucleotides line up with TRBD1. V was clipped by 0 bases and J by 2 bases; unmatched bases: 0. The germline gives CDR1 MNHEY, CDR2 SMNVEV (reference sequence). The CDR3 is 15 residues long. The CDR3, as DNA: TGTGCCAGCAGTTTATCGGACAGGGGGCCCTACGAGCAGTACTTC. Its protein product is CASSLSDRGPYEQYF.

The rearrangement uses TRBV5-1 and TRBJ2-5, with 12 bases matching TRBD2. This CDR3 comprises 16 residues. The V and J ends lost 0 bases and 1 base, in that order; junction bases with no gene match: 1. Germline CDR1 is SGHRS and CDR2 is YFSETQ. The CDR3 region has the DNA TGCGCCAGCAGCTTGGGGACTAGCGGGACCCAAGAGACCCAGTACTTC. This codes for CASSLGTSGTQETQYF.

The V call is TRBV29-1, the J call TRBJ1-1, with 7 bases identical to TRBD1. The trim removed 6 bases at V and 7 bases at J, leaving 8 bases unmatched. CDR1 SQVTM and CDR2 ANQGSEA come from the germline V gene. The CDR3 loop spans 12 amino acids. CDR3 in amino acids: CSVRGFKIEAFF. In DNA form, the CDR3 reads TGCAGCGTCAGGGGGTTCAAGATTGAAGCTTTCTTT.

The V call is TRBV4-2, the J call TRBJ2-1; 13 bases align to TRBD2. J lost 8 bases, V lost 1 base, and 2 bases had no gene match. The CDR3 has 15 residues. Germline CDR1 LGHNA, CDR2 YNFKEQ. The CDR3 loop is CASSQGTSGSYEQFF. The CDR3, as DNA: TGTGCCAGCAGCCAAGGGACTAGCGGGAGCTATGAGCAGTTCTTC.

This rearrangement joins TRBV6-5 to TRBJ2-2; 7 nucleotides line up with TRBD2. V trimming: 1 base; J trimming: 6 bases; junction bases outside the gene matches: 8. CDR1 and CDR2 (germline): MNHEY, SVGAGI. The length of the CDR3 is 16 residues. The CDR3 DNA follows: TGTGCCAGCAGTTACTTGCGCGGGAGAAGGGCCGGGGAGCTGTTTTTT. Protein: CASSYLRGRRAGELFF.

CDR3 in amino acids: CASSRTSGSRNEQFF. The CDR3 DNA reads TGTGCCAGCAGTCGGACTAGCGGGAGTCGTAATGAGCAGTTCTTC. The chain uses TRBV11-2 and TRBJ2-1; 13 positions match TRBD2. The CDR3 sequence is 15 residues long. Germline V lookup: CDR1 SGHAT, CDR2 FQNNGV. The ends lost 6 bases at V and 7 bases at J; junction bases unmatched: 6.

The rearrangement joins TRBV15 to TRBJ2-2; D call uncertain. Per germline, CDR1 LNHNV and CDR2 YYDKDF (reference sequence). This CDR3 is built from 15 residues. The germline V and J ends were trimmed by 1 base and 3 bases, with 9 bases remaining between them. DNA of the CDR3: TGTGCCACCAGCAGAGTCTTGACGGACACCGGGGAGCTGTTTTTT. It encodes CATSRVLTDTGELFF.

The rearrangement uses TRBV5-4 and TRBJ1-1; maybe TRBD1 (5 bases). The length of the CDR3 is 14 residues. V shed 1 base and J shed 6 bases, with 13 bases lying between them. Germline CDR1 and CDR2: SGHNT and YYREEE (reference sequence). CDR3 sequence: CASSLRTQASEAFF. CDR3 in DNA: TGTGCCAGCAGCTTGCGGACACAGGCGTCTGAAGCTTTCTTT.

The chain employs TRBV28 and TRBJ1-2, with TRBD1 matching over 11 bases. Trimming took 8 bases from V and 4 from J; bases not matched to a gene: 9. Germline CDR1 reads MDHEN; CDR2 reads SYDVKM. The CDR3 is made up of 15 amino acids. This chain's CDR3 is CASGGGQGAPYGYTF. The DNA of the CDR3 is TGTGCCAGCGGGGGCGGACAGGGGGCTCCCTATGGCTACACCTTC.

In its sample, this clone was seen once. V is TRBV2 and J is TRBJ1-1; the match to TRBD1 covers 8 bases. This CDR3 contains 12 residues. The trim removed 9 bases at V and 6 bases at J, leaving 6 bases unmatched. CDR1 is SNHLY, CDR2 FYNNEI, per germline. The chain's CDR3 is CASSRGHSEAFF. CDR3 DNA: TGTGCCAGTTCCAGGGGGCATTCTGAAGCTTTCTTT.

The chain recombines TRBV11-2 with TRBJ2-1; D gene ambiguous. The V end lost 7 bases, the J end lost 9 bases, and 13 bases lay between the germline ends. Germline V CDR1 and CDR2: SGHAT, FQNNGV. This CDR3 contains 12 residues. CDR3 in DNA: TGTGCCAGCACCGGGTTCTGGGCTGAGCAGTTCTTC. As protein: CASTGFWAEQFF.

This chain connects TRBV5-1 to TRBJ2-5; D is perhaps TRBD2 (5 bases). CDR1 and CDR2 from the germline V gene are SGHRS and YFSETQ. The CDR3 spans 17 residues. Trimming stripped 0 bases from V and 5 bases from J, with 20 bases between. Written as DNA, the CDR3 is TGCGCCAGCAGCTTGGGCCGCGCGGACTCTTCAATGGAGACCCAGTACTTC. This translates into CASSLGRADSSMETQYF.

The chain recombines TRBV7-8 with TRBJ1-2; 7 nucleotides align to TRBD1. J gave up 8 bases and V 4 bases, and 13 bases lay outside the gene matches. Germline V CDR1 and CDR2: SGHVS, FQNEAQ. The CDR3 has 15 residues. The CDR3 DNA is TGTGCCAGCAGCTCAAACAGGGGCCTAATGGAAGGCTACACCTTC. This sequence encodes CASSSNRGLMEGYTF.

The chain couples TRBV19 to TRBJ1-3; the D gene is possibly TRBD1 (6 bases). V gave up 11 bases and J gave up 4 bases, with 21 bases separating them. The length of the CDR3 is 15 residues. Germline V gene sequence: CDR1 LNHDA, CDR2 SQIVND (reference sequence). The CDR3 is CASDSQRQKGNTIYF. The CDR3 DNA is TGTGCCTCGGACAGCCAAAGACAGAAGGGAAACACCATATATTTT.

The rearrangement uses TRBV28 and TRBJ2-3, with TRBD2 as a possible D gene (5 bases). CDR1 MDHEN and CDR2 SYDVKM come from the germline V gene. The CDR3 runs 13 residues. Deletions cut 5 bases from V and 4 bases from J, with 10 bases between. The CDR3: CASSRLAPDTQYF. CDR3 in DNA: TGTGCCAGCAGTCGGCTAGCCCCAGATACGCAGTATTTT.

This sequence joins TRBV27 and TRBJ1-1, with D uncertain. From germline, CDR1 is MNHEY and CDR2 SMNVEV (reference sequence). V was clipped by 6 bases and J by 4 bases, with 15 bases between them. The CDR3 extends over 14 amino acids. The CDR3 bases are TGTGCCAGCAGCTGGGAAGGGCGCTCCACTGAAGCTTTCTTT. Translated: CASSWEGRSTEAFF.

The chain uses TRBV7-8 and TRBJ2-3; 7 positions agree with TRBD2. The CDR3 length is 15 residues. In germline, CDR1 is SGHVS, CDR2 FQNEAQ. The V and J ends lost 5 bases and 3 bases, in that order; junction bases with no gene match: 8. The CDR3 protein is CASSRDGRLTDTQYF. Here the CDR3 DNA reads TGTGCCAGCAGCCGGGACGGGAGGTTGACAGATACGCAGTATTTT. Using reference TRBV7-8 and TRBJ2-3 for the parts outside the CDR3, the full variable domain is GAGVSQSPRYKVAKRGQDVALRCDPISGHVSLFWYQQALGQGPEFLTYFQNEAQLDKSGLPSDRFFAERPEGSVSTLKIQRTQQEDSAVYLCASSRDGRLTDTQYFGPGTRLTVL.

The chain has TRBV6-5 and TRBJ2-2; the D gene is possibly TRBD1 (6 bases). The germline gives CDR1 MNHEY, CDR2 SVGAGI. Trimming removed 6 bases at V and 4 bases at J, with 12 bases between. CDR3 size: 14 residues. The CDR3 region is CASRTGTITGELFF. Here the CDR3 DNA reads TGTGCCAGCAGAACAGGGACGATCACCGGGGAGCTGTTTTTT.